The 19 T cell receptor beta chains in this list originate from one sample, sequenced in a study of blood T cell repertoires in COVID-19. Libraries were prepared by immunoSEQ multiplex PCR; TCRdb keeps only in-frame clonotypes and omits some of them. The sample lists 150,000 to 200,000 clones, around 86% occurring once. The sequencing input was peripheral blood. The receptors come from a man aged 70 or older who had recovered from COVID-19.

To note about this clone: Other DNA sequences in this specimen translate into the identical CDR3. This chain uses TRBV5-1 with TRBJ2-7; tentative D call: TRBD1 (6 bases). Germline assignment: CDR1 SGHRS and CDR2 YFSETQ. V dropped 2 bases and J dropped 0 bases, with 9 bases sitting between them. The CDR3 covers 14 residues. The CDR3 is CASSLGQSSYEQYF. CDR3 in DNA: TGCGCCAGCAGCTTAGGACAGAGCTCCTACGAGCAGTACTTC.

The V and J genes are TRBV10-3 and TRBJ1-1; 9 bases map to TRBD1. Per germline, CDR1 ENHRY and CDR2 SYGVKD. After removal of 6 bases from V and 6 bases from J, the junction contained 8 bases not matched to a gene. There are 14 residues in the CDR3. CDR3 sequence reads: CAIRATGGEAEAFF. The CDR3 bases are TGTGCCATCAGGGCGACAGGGGGAGAGGCTGAAGCTTTCTTT.

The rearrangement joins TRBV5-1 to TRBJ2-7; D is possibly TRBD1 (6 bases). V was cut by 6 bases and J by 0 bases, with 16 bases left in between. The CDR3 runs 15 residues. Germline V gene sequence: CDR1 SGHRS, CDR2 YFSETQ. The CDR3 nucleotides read TGCGCCAGCAAGGGTCTACAGGGCAGCTCCTACGAGCAGTACTTC. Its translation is CASKGLQGSSYEQYF.

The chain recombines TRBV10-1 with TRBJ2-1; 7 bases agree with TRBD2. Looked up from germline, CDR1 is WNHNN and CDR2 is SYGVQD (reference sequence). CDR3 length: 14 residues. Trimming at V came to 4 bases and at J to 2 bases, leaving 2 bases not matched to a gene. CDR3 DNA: TGCGCCAGCAGTGGCGGGAGTCCCTACAATGAGCAGTTCTTC. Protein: CASSGGSPYNEQFF.

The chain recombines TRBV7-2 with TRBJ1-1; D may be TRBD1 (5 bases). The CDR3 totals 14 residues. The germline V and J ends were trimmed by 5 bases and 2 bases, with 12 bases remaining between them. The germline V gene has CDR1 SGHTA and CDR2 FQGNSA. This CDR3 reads CASSPGAANTEAFF. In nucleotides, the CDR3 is TGTGCCAGCAGCCCTGGGGCAGCCAACACTGAAGCTTTCTTT.

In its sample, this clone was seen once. The CDR3, as DNA: TGTGCCAGCAGCCAAGATACGGGTTTGGAGACCCAGTACTTC. Translation: CASSQDTGLETQYF. The V call is TRBV3-1 (or the pseudogene TRBV3-2), the J call TRBJ2-5; unclear D gene. This CDR3 spans 14 amino acids. Per the germline V gene, CDR1 is LGHDT and CDR2 is YNNKEL (reference sequence). V shed 0 bases and J shed 5 bases, with 10 bases lying between them.

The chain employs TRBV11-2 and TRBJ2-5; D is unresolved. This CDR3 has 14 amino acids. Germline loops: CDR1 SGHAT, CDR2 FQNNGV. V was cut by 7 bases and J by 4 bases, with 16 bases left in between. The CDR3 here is CASIDSGGGETQYF. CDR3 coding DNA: TGTGCCAGCATCGACTCGGGTGGTGGAGAGACCCAGTACTTC. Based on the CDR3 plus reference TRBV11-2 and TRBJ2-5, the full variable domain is EAGVAQSPRYKIIEKRQSVAFWCNPISGHATLYWYQQILGQGPKLLIQFQNNGVVDDSQLPKDRFSAERLKGVDSTLKIQPAKLEDSAVYLCASIDSGGGETQYFGPGTRLLVL.

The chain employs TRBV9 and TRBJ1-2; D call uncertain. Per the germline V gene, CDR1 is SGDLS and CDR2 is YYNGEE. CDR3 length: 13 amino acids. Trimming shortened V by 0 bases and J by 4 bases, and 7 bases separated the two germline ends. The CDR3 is CASSVGDSYGYTF. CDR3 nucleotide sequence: TGTGCCAGCAGCGTAGGAGATAGCTATGGCTACACCTTC.

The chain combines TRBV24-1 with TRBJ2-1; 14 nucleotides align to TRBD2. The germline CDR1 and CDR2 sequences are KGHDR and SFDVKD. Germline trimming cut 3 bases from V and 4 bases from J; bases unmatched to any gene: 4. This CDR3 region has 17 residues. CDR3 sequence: CATSDGTSGRSYNEQFF. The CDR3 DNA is TGTGCCACCAGTGATGGGACTAGCGGGAGATCGTACAATGAGCAGTTCTTC.

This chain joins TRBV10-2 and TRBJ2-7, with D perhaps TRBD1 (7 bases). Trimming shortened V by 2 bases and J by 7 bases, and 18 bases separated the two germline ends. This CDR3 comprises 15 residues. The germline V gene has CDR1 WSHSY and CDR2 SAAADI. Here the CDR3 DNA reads TGCGCCAGCAGTGAGATCTACGCAGGGGGGACGGAGCAGTACTTC. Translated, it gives CASSEIYAGGTEQYF.

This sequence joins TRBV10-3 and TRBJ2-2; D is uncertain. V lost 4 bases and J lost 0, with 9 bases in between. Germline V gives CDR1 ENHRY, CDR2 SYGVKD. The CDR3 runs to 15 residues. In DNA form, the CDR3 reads TGTGCCATCAGTGGGGCCCATACGAACACCGGGGAGCTGTTTTTT. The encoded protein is CAISGAHTNTGELFF.

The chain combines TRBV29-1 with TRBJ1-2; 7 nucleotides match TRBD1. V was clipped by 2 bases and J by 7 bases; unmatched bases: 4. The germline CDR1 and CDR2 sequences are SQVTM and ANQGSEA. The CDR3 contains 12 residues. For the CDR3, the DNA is TGCAGCGTTGAACTGGGACAGCGTGGCTACACCTTC. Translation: CSVELGQRGYTF.

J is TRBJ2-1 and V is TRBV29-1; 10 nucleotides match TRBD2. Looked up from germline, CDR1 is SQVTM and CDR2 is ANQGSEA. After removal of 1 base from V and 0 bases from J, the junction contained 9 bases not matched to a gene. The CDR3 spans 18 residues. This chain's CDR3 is CSVEGRLAGRYSYNEQFF. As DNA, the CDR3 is TGCAGCGTTGAAGGACGACTAGCGGGCCGTTACTCCTACAATGAGCAGTTCTTC.

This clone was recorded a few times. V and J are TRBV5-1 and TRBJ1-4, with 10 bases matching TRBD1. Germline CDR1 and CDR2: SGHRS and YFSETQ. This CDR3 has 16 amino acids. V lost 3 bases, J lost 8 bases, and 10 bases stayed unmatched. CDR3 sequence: CASSSQAGTGAEKLFF. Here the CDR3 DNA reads TGCGCCAGCAGCTCCCAGGCCGGGACAGGGGCCGAAAAACTGTTTTTT. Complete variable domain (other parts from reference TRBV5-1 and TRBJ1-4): KAGVTQTPRYLIKTRGQQVTLSCSPISGHRSVSWYQQTPGQGLQFLFEYFSETQRNKGNFPGRFSGRQFSNSRSEMNVSTLELGDSALYLCASSSQAGTGAEKLFFGSGTQLSVL.

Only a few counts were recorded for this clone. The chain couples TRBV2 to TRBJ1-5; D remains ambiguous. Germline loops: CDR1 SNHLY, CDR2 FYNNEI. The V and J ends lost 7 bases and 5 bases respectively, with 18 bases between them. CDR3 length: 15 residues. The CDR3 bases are TGTGCCAGCACCTTTCGGGTTGGTCTCGATCAGCCCCAGCATTTT. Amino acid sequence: CASTFRVGLDQPQHF.

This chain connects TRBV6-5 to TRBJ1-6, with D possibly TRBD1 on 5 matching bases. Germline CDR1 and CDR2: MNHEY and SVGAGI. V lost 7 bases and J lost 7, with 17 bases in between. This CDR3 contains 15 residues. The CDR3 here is CASKEGLATNSPLHF. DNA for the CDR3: TGTGCCAGCAAGGAGGGGTTGGCTACGAATTCACCCCTCCACTTT.

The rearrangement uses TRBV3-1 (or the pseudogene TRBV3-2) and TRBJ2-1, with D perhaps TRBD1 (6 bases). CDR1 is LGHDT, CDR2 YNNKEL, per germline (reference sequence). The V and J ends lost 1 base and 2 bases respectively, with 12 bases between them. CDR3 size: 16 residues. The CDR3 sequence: CASSQGWQGTYNEQFF. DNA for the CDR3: TGTGCCAGCAGCCAAGGGTGGCAGGGGACCTACAATGAGCAGTTCTTC.

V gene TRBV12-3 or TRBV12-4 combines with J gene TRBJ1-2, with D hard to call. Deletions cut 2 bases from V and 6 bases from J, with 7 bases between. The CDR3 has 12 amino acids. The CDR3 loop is CASSLSGNGYTF. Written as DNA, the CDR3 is TGTGCCAGCAGTTTATCCGGGAATGGCTACACCTTC.

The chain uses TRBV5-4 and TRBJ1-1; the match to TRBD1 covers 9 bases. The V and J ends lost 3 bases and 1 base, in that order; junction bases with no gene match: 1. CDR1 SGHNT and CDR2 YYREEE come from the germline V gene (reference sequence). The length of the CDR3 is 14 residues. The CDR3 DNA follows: TGTGCCAGCAGCTGGACAGGGGAGAACACTGAAGCTTTCTTT. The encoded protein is CASSWTGENTEAFF.